Detailed here is one TCR beta chain. The sample holds many counts of this clonotype. Its specific antigen is unknown. No much larger clone exists at a distance of one base, and base qualities are not known. These data come from a study of T-cell reconstitution after alpha-beta-depleted transplantation in children listed by TCRdb under 2016. Turning to the overall study: The study quantitatively tracked T-cell immune reconstitution after TCRalphabeta/CD19-depleted allogeneic hematopoietic cell transplantation in children using TCR repertoire profiling.

Libraries were made using PCR. For sequencing, an Illumina HiSeq 2500 was employed. To normalize quantification of the TCRbeta repertoire, the TCR libraries were built with molecular barcoding that relied on unique molecular identifiers. Using fastp at Q25 and MiXCR, TCRdb reprocessed the public reads and kept productive beta chains. Identical CDR3 proteins give one entry, which carries the most common genes and DNA. For this sample there are 100,000 to 120,000 distinct CDR3 sequences; around 10% appear just once. In total, the top ten clones hold around 8.5% of the sample. The cysteine opens and the phenylalanine closes a CDR3 of 12 amino acids. The retained sequence is limited to the CDR3, 36 bases, with the frame set at the first base. V and J lose 2 bases and 6 bases, and a span of 8 bases separates them. The germline V gene (reference sequence) provides CDR1 MNHEY and CDR2 SMNVEV.

This material consisted of PBMCs from the stem cell graft donor, taken from the stem cell graft. The sequence joins TRBV27 to TRBJ2-7; the D gene remains uncertain. This sequence was found in a human donor who donated a stem cell graft to a child with acute lymphoblastic leukemia. Read as DNA, the sequence is TGTGCCAGCAGTTTACTCGGGCGCGAGCAGTACTTC. Protein translation: CASSLLGREQYF.